A selection of T cell receptor beta chains follows, all from one sample in a study of shared clonotypes between healthy human individuals. Method: immunoSEQ multiplex PCR; TCRdb's copy keeps in-frame clones and lacks some. This sample carries roughly 220,000 clones, approximately 65% of them seen once, and the ten largest clones take around 10%. The sequenced sample consisted of memory CD4+ T cells sorted from blood. These receptor sequences come from a man aged 30-40 years in good health. The CDR3 runs from the conserved cysteine through the conserved F or W. D genes are given only for firm matches. Size tells how often a clone was seen (once, few, many) or the class of an expanded clone, and some rows leave it out.

d_call cdr3_length j_call v_call clone_size cdr3_aa cdr3_nt
NA 16 TRBJ1-4 TRBV18 NA CASSPVLGAQREKLFF TGTGCCAGCTCTCCGGTTTTAGGGGCGCAACGGGAAAAACTGTTTTTT
NA 14 TRBJ2-2 TRBV28 NA CASSHRWLTGELFF TGTGCCAGCAGCCACCGTTGGCTCACCGGGGAGCTGTTTTTT
NA 13 TRBJ1-2 TRBV5-4 few CASSLSVNYGYTF TGTGCCAGCAGCTTGTCCGTGAACTATGGCTACACCTTC
NA 13 TRBJ2-3 TRBV6-4 once CASSEGHTDTQYF TGTGCCAGCAGTGAGGGACACACAGATACGCAGTATTTT
TRBD1 14 TRBJ1-1 TRBV29-1 NA CSVGTGGMNTEAFF TGCAGCGTCGGGACAGGGGGAATGAACACTGAAGCTTTCTTT
NA 12 TRBJ2-1 TRBV7-2 NA CASSLARNEQFF TGTGCCAGCAGCTTGGCCAGGAATGAGCAGTTCTTC
TRBD2 13 TRBJ2-1 TRBV29-1 few CSVGLADINEQFF TGCAGCGTTGGTCTAGCGGATATAAATGAGCAGTTCTTC
NA 14 TRBJ1-2 TRBV7-2 NA CASSLVLANYGYTF TGTGCCAGCAGCTTAGTCTTAGCTAACTATGGCTACACCTTC
NA 13 TRBJ1-1 TRBV7-6 few CASSADLNTEAFF TGTGCCAGCAGCGCGGACCTGAACACTGAAGCTTTCTTT
NA 12 TRBJ2-7 TRBV6-6 once CASRALTYEQYF TGTGCCAGCAGGGCCCTTACCTACGAGCAGTACTTC
NA 14 TRBJ2-1 TRBV28 few CASSQGGARNEQFF TGTGCCAGCAGTCAGGGTGGCGCCCGTAATGAGCAGTTCTTC
NA 14 TRBJ2-2 TRBV2 NA CASSEQGGAGELFF TGTGCCAGCAGTGAACAAGGGGGGGCCGGGGAGCTGTTTTTT
NA 15 TRBJ1-4 TRBV7-6 NA CASSLAPTTNEKLFF TGTGCCAGCAGCTTAGCCCCCACAACTAATGAAAAACTGTTTTTT
TRBD2 16 TRBJ2-7 TRBV7-6 once CASSLQTGLTSYEQYF TGTGCCAGCAGCTTGCAGACGGGACTAACCTCCTACGAGCAGTACTTC
TRBD1 14 TRBJ1-2 TRBV14 NA CASSQTGGRDGYTF TGTGCCAGCAGCCAGACAGGGGGCAGGGATGGCTACACCTTC
NA 15 TRBJ2-7 TRBV2 NA CASSEGSGGIYEQYF TGTGCCAGCAGTGAAGGTAGCGGCGGAATTTACGAGCAGTACTTC
TRBD2 13 TRBJ2-5 TRBV7-2 once CASSPSGRETQYF TGTGCCAGCAGCCCTAGCGGGAGAGAGACCCAGTACTTC
NA 16 TRBJ1-2 TRBV28 once CASIGGGAPSIYGYTF TGTGCCAGCATCGGCGGGGGCGCGCCTTCCATCTATGGCTACACCTTC
TRBD1 15 TRBJ2-3 TRBV10-1 NA CASSESTGSTDTQYF TGCGCCAGCAGTGAGTCGACAGGGAGCACAGATACGCAGTATTTT
NA 16 TRBJ2-2 TRBV5-1 once CASNHGPGQNTGELFF TGCGCCAGCAACCACGGACCGGGACAGAACACCGGGGAGCTGTTTTTT
NA 12 TRBJ2-7 TRBV11-3 NA CASTMSGGEQYF TGTGCCTCTACCATGTCCGGGGGCGAGCAGTACTTC
NA 15 TRBJ2-7 TRBV6-5 NA CASSYGGIRSYEQYF TGTGCCAGCAGTTACGGCGGGATACGCTCCTACGAGCAGTACTTC
TRBD2 16 TRBJ2-5 TRBV2 NA CASSEARAGSAETQYF TGTGCCAGCAGTGAGGCCCGAGCGGGATCGGCGGAGACCCAGTACTTC
NA 15 TRBJ2-7 TRBV6-6 NA CASSYRGQGSYEQYF TGTGCCAGCAGTTACCGAGGACAAGGCTCCTACGAGCAGTACTTC
TRBD1 14 TRBJ2-7 TRBV28 NA CASIPGTGGYEQYF TGTGCCAGCATTCCCGGGACAGGGGGCTACGAGCAGTACTTC
NA 13 TRBJ1-5 TRBV6-1 NA CASSPRSNQPQHF TGTGCCAGCAGTCCTCGGAGCAATCAGCCCCAGCATTTT
TRBD2 15 TRBJ2-3 TRBV23-1 NA CASSQGGDSTDTQYF TGCGCCAGCAGTCAAGGGGGGGACAGCACAGATACGCAGTATTTT
TRBD1 15 TRBJ2-7 TRBV5-1 NA CASSPGTAQSYEQYF TGCGCCAGCAGCCCGGGGACAGCCCAAAGCTACGAGCAGTACTTC
TRBD1 16 TRBJ1-1 TRBV7-9 NA CASSLDGYRDRVGAFF TGTGCCAGCAGCTTAGACGGATATAGGGACAGGGTTGGAGCTTTCTTT
NA 13 TRBJ1-2 TRBV2 few CASSDTRDYGYTF TGTGCCAGCAGTGATACTCGTGATTATGGCTACACCTTC
TRBD1 14 TRBJ1-2 TRBV7-9 NA CASSLPRQGHGYTF TGTGCCAGCAGCTTACCTAGACAGGGACATGGCTACACCTTC
NA 11 TRBJ1-2 TRBV6-5 NA CASRTIYGYTF TGTGCCAGCAGGACGATCTATGGCTACACCTTC
TRBD2 14 TRBJ2-4 TRBV6-1 NA CASIWGGAKNIQYF TGTGCCAGCATATGGGGGGGAGCCAAAAACATTCAGTACTTC
NA 15 TRBJ2-2 TRBV9 NA CASSVGVGSAGELFF TGTGCCAGCAGCGTAGGAGTGGGAAGCGCCGGGGAGCTGTTTTTT
NA 15 TRBJ1-1 TRBV29-1 NA CSVDSGWGMNTEAFF TGCAGCGTTGATTCCGGCTGGGGAATGAACACTGAAGCTTTCTTT
NA 15 TRBJ2-3 TRBV7-1 NA CASSFGYSLTDTQYF TGTGCCAGCAGCTTTGGCTACTCACTCACAGATACGCAGTATTTT
NA 15 TRBJ2-1 TRBV6-6 NA CASNDGLNSYNEQFF TGTGCCAGCAACGACGGCTTAAACTCCTACAATGAGCAGTTCTTC
TRBD2 15 TRBJ2-1 TRBV9 many CASSLGSGNYNEQFF TGTGCCAGCAGCCTAGGGAGCGGGAACTACAATGAGCAGTTCTTC
NA 14 TRBJ2-3 TRBV2 few CASRSTVGVDTQYF TGTGCCAGCAGATCGACAGTCGGGGTAGATACGCAGTATTTT
TRBD2 13 TRBJ2-5 TRBV2 NA CAGGLGGGETQYF TGTGCCGGCGGACTAGGCGGGGGTGAGACCCAGTACTTC
NA 14 TRBJ2-1 TRBV5-1 few CASSFGLASDEQFF TGCGCCAGCAGCTTTGGTCTAGCTTCCGATGAGCAGTTCTTC
TRBD2 16 TRBJ2-5 TRBV11-3 NA CASSSGKTSAQETQYF TGTGCCAGCAGCTCGGGAAAAACTAGCGCACAAGAGACCCAGTACTTC
NA 12 TRBJ2-7 TRBV28 NA CASSLLGTGQYF TGTGCCAGCAGTTTACTGGGTACGGGGCAGTACTTC
TRBD1 13 TRBJ2-7 TRBV23-1 many CASPGTGAYEQYF TGCGCCAGCCCCGGGACAGGGGCCTACGAGCAGTACTTC
TRBD2 19 TRBJ2-1 TRBV2 NA CASRGALAGNQNSYNEQFF TGTGCCAGCAGGGGGGCACTAGCGGGTAACCAGAATTCCTACAATGAGCAGTTCTTC
NA 16 TRBJ2-1 TRBV15 NA CATSNTGGNRYNEQFF TGTGCCACCAGCAATACGGGCGGGAACCGGTACAATGAGCAGTTCTTC
NA 15 TRBJ2-3 TRBV5-4 NA CASSLGWRETDTQYF TGTGCCAGCAGCTTAGGGTGGCGGGAAACAGATACGCAGTATTTT
TRBD1 14 TRBJ1-1 TRBV2 few CASIRQGIGTEAFF TGTGCCAGCATCAGACAGGGAATCGGCACTGAAGCTTTCTTT
NA 13 TRBJ1-1 TRBV19 once CASSTTRNTEAFF TGTGCCAGTAGTACCACACGGAACACTGAAGCTTTCTTT
TRBD2 17 TRBJ2-3 TRBV5-1 few CASSLGTTGGPKDTQYF TGCGCCAGCAGCTTGGGGACAACGGGAGGGCCGAAAGATACGCAGTATTTT
NA 14 TRBJ1-5 TRBV18 NA CASSPLGGRQPQHF TGTGCCAGCTCACCTCTCGGGGGCCGGCAGCCCCAGCATTTT
TRBD1 14 TRBJ1-1 TRBV7-9 NA CASSSGQADTEAFF TGTGCCAGCAGCTCTGGACAGGCGGACACTGAAGCTTTCTTT
NA 12 TRBJ2-7 TRBV7-9 NA CASSVRGDEQYF TGTGCCAGCAGCGTACGTGGAGACGAGCAGTACTTC